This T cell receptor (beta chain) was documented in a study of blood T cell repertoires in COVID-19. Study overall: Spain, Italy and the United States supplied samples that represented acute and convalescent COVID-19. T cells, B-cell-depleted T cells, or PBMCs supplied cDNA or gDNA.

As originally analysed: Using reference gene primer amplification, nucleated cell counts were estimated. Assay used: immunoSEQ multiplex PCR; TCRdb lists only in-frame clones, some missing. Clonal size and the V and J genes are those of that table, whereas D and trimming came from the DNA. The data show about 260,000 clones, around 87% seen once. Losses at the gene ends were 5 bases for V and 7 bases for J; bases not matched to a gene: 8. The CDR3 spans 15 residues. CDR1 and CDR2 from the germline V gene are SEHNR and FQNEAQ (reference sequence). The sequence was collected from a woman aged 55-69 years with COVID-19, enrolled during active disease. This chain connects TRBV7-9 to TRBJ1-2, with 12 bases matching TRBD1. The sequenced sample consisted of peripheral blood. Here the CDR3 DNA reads TGTGCCAGCAGCGTGCCGGGACAGGGGGCTCTTGGCTACACCTTC. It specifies CASSVPGQGALGYTF.